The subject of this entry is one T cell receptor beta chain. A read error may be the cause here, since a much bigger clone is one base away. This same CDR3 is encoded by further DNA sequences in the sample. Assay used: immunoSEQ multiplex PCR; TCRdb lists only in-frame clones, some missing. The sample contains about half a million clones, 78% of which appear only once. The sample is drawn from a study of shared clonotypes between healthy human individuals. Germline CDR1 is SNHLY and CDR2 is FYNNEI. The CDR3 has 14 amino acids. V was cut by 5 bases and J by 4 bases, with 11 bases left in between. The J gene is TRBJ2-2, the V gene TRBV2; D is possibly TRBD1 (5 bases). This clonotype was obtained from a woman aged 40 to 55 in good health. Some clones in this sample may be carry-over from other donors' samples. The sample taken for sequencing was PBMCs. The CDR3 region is CASSPLTVTGELFF. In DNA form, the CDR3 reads TGTGCCAGCAGTCCGTTGACAGTCACCGGGGAGCTGTTTTTT.